What follows are 30 T cell receptor beta chains derived from one specimen sequenced in a study of blood T cell repertoires in COVID-19. Profiling relied on immunoSEQ multiplex PCR, and the TCRdb table lists in-frame clones only, not all of them. The data hold around 700,000 clones, with approximately 90% observed a single time. The sample consisted of peripheral blood. The receptors come from a woman aged 18 to 35 with acute or convalescent COVID-19.

The chain recombines TRBV10-3 with TRBJ2-7, with 11 bases aligning to TRBD1. The germline gives CDR1 ENHRY, CDR2 SYGVKD. CDR3 size: 16 residues. V lost 5 bases to trimming and J lost 2 bases; unmatched junction nucleotides: 8. CDR3 sequence reads: CAISPLGQGGTYEQYF. In DNA form, the CDR3 reads TGTGCCATCAGTCCCCTGGGACAGGGGGGAACCTACGAGCAGTACTTC.

The chain carries TRBV18 and TRBJ2-3, with D unclear. The CDR3 extends over 13 amino acids. CDR1 and CDR2 from the germline V gene are KGHSH and LQKENI. V lost 0 bases and J 4 bases, leaving 5 bases between the germline ends. CDR3 coding DNA: TGTGCCAGCTCACCACCGAGTGCAGATACGCAGTATTTT. It translates to CASSPPSADTQYF.

The chain has TRBV7-2 and TRBJ1-1, with a possible D match to TRBD1 (6 bases). Per germline, CDR1 SGHTA and CDR2 FQGNSA. V was shortened by 2 bases and J by 0 bases, with 10 bases between the two germline ends. This CDR3 has 15 residues. The CDR3 DNA is TGTGCCAGCAGCTTATCAGGGGCCATGAACACTGAAGCTTTCTTT. It codes for CASSLSGAMNTEAFF. Variable domain in full (rest from reference TRBV7-2 and TRBJ1-1): GAGVSQSPSNKVTEKGKDVELRCDPISGHTALYWYRQSLGQGLEFLIYFQGNSAPDKSGLPSDRFSAERTGGSVSTLTIQRTQQEDSAVYLCASSLSGAMNTEAFFGQGTRLTVV.

The count of this clone is one. The chain joins TRBV5-1 to TRBJ1-1; no clear D gene. Germline CDR1 reads SGHRS; CDR2 reads YFSETQ. V was trimmed by 0 bases and J by 1 base, leaving 13 bases between them. This CDR3 contains 16 residues. The CDR3 loop is CASSLEVRQPNTEAFF. The CDR3 DNA is TGCGCCAGCAGCTTGGAAGTGAGGCAACCGAACACTGAAGCTTTCTTT.

The chain uses TRBV5-6 and TRBJ2-7; possibly TRBD1 for D (6 bases). V was trimmed by 0 bases and J by 2 bases, leaving 9 bases between them. The CDR3 is made up of 14 amino acids. Germline V gives CDR1 SGHDT, CDR2 YYEEEE. The CDR3 bases are TGTGCCAGCAGCTTGGTGGGGGCCACCTACGAGCAGTACTTC. Protein sequence: CASSLVGATYEQYF.

The chain links TRBV7-2 to TRBJ2-7, with 7 bases that match TRBD2. The germline CDR1 and CDR2 sequences are SGHTA and FQGNSA. The CDR3 contains 14 residues. V lost 0 bases, J lost 1 base, and 0 bases stayed unmatched. CDR3 sequence (DNA): TGTGCCAGCAGCTTAGCGCGGGGGTCCTACGAGCAGTACTTC. This codes for CASSLARGSYEQYF.

In this sample, this clone turned up once. The chain joins TRBV5-1 to TRBJ2-1; TRBD2 matches 13 bases. Losses at the gene ends were 3 bases for V and 0 bases for J; bases not matched to a gene: 12. The V gene's germline CDR1 is SGHRS and CDR2 YFSETQ. The CDR3 loop spans 20 amino acids. The CDR3 is CASSYRGLAGTVSSYNEQFF. The CDR3 DNA follows: TGCGCCAGCAGCTATCGGGGACTAGCGGGGACCGTAAGCTCCTACAATGAGCAGTTCTTC.

This chain joins TRBV10-3 and TRBJ1-2; 9 bases are a match to TRBD1. Looked up from germline, CDR1 is ENHRY and CDR2 is SYGVKD. This CDR3 is built from 14 residues. V lost 0 bases, J lost 8 bases, and 4 bases stayed unmatched. The CDR3 region is CAISESGTGKGYTF. The CDR3 DNA is TGTGCCATCAGTGAGTCCGGGACAGGGAAAGGCTACACCTTC.

The CDR3 nucleotides are TGTGCCACCAGTGACCGGTCCACCGCCCCAGGCAATGAGCAGTTCTTC. Its protein is CATSDRSTAPGNEQFF. This chain uses TRBV24-1 with TRBJ2-1; D is uncertain. Looked up from germline, CDR1 is KGHDR and CDR2 is SFDVKD. The CDR3 length is 16 residues. The V and J ends lost 4 bases and 6 bases respectively, with 18 bases between them.

V gene TRBV5-1 combines with J gene TRBJ2-4; D is perhaps TRBD2 (6 bases). This CDR3 has 14 residues. From germline, CDR1 is SGHRS and CDR2 YFSETQ. V gave up 4 bases and J gave up 3 bases, with 11 bases separating them. The CDR3 DNA is TGCGCCAGCAGCGCGGGGTCGGACAAAAACATTCAGTACTTC. Residues: CASSAGSDKNIQYF.

V and J are TRBV29-1 and TRBJ1-1; D might be TRBD1 (5 bases). Germline lookup yields CDR1 SQVTM and CDR2 ANQGSEA. The CDR3 runs to 10 residues. Trimming removed 6 bases from V and 8 bases from J, with 10 bases in between. In DNA, the CDR3 is TGCAGCGTCTGGGGGGGGGAAGCTTTCTTT. Protein sequence: CSVWGGEAFF.

V gene TRBV6-5 combines with J gene TRBJ1-1, with a tentative D call TRBD1 (5 bases). Trimming removed 2 bases at V and 8 bases at J, with 15 bases between. This CDR3 has 14 residues. From germline, CDR1 is MNHEY and CDR2 SVGAGI. The CDR3 region has the DNA TGTGCCAGCAGTTACGGGGGAGGGGCAGTCGAAGCTTTCTTT. Encoded protein: CASSYGGGAVEAFF.

V and J are TRBV5-6 and TRBJ1-2, with 8 bases that match TRBD1. The J segment lost 2 bases and the V segment lost 2 bases, leaving 8 bases of the junction unmatched. Looked up from germline, CDR1 is SGHDT and CDR2 is YYEEEE. This CDR3 has 16 residues. The CDR3: CASSLRRTGTNYGYTF. The CDR3 DNA reads as TGTGCCAGCAGCTTAAGGCGGACAGGGACCAACTATGGCTACACCTTC.

The DNA for the CDR3 is TGTGCCAGCAGTGGGCGGGGGGACACAGATACGCAGTATTTT. Protein sequence: CASSGRGDTDTQYF. The V and J genes are TRBV9 and TRBJ2-3; 8 bases line up with TRBD2. This CDR3 has 14 amino acids. The V gene's germline CDR1 is SGDLS and CDR2 YYNGEE. V gave up 5 bases and J gave up 2 bases; unmatched junction bases: 4. The complete variable domain, with remaining parts taken from reference TRBV9 and TRBJ2-3, reads DSGVTQTPKHLITATGQRVTLRCSPRSGDLSVYWYQQSLDQGLQFLIQYYNGEERAKGNILERFSAQQFPDLHSELNLSSLELGDSALYFCASSGRGDTDTQYFGPGTRLTVL.

The CDR3 here is CASSVGTEETQYF. The CDR3 region has the DNA TGTGCCAGCAGCGTAGGTACTGAGGAGACCCAGTACTTC. This chain connects TRBV9 to TRBJ2-5, with no clear D. CDR1 and CDR2 from the germline V gene are SGDLS and YYNGEE. V lost 0 bases and J 5 bases, leaving 8 bases between the germline ends. The CDR3 loop spans 13 amino acids.

The chain is built from TRBV5-5 and TRBJ1-3, with D possibly TRBD1 on 6 matching bases. Germline CDR1 is SGHKS and CDR2 is YYEKEE (reference sequence). The CDR3 totals 16 residues. V was trimmed by 3 bases and J by 0 bases, leaving 13 bases between them. Written as DNA, the CDR3 is TGTGCCAGCAGCTGGCTGGGGGCTAGCTCTGGAAACACCATATATTTT. It encodes CASSWLGASSGNTIYF.

The chain's CDR3 is CATSLHNEQFF. The CDR3 DNA sequence: TGTGCCACCAGCCTCCACAATGAGCAGTTCTTC. This chain connects TRBV15 to TRBJ2-1; D uncertain. The germline V gene has CDR1 LNHNV and CDR2 YYDKDF (reference sequence). V shed 5 bases and J shed 5 bases, with 4 bases lying between them. This CDR3 has 11 amino acids. Based on the CDR3 plus reference TRBV15 and TRBJ2-1, the full variable domain is DAMVIQNPRYQVTQFGKPVTLSCSQTLNHNVMYWYQQKSSQAPKLLFHYYDKDFNNEADTPDNFQSRRPNTSFCFLDIRSPGLGDTAMYLCATSLHNEQFFGPGTRLTVL.

V usage is TRBV7-9 and J usage is TRBJ1-2, with a tentative D call TRBD1 (5 bases). V dropped 2 bases and J dropped 7 bases, with 11 bases sitting between them. Per germline, CDR1 SEHNR and CDR2 FQNEAQ (reference sequence). This CDR3 contains 13 residues. The CDR3 sequence: CASSLPTGVGYTF. CDR3 nucleotide sequence: TGTGCCAGCAGCTTACCCACGGGGGTTGGCTACACCTTC.

This clone was observed once. This rearrangement joins TRBV14 to TRBJ1-2, with a weak D call TRBD1 (5 bases). Per the germline V gene, CDR1 is SGHDN and CDR2 is FVKESK. V was clipped by 1 base and J by 5 bases, with 8 bases between them. The CDR3 is made up of 13 amino acids. CDR3 protein: CASSQGGWYGYTF. CDR3 nucleotide sequence: TGTGCCAGCAGCCAAGGGGGCTGGTATGGCTACACCTTC.

This chain uses TRBV9 with TRBJ2-2, with 7 bases aligning to TRBD2. Germline V lookup: CDR1 SGDLS, CDR2 YYNGEE. CDR3 length: 14 residues. With 4 bases clipped from V and 0 bases from J, the junction kept 0 bases outside the gene matches. CDR3 nucleotides: TGTGCCAGCAGCCGGGGGGCGAACACCGGGGAGCTGTTTTTT. This codes for CASSRGANTGELFF.

The J gene is TRBJ2-1, the V gene TRBV9, with TRBD1 matching 8 bases. The CDR3 is 16 residues long. Germline lookup yields CDR1 SGDLS and CDR2 YYNGEE. J lost 9 bases, V lost 4 bases, and 15 bases had no gene match. The CDR3 DNA sequence: TGTGCCAGCAGCCCGCGGTTACGGGACAGGCTGGGTGAGCAGTTCTTC. It translates to CASSPRLRDRLGEQFF. Combining the CDR3 with reference TRBV9 and TRBJ2-1 gives the whole variable domain DSGVTQTPKHLITATGQRVTLRCSPRSGDLSVYWYQQSLDQGLQFLIQYYNGEERAKGNILERFSAQQFPDLHSELNLSSLELGDSALYFCASSPRLRDRLGEQFFGPGTRLTVL.

The chain employs TRBV5-1 and TRBJ2-7; TRBD2 agrees at 7 bases. From germline, CDR1 is SGHRS and CDR2 YFSETQ. The CDR3 has 14 amino acids. Trimming at V came to 4 bases and at J to 2 bases, leaving 6 bases not matched to a gene. DNA for the CDR3: TGCGCCAGCAGCACCGGGACTACCCCCTACGAGCAGTACTTC. Its translation is CASSTGTTPYEQYF.

This chain connects TRBV11-2 to TRBJ1-1; TRBD1 matches 9 bases. V lost 3 bases and J lost 6; bases outside the gene matches: 8. The CDR3 runs to 15 residues. Germline values: CDR1 SGHAT, CDR2 FQNNGV. The CDR3 region has the DNA TGTGCCAGCAGCTTTTTTGGGACAGGGAGGGCTGAAGCTTTCTTT. It encodes CASSFFGTGRAEAFF.

The gene calls are TRBV13 and TRBJ1-2, with D possibly matching TRBD1 (5 bases). V shed 0 bases and J shed 2 bases, with 7 bases lying between them. The germline V gene encodes CDR1 PRHDT and CDR2 FYEKMQ (reference sequence). CDR3 length: 14 amino acids. The CDR3 sequence: CASSLGTANYGYTF. CDR3 DNA sequence: TGTGCCAGCAGCTTAGGGACAGCAAACTATGGCTACACCTTC.

V is TRBV28 and J is TRBJ2-7; 15 bases match TRBD2. Looked up from germline, CDR1 is MDHEN and CDR2 is SYDVKM. The CDR3 sequence is 17 residues long. V lost 4 bases, J lost 0 bases, and 4 bases stayed unmatched. The CDR3 here is CASSWTSGGDSSYEQYF. The CDR3 nucleotides read TGTGCCAGCAGTTGGACTAGCGGGGGGGATAGCTCCTACGAGCAGTACTTC.

The genes are TRBV6-5 and TRBJ1-2, with D hard to call. The length of the CDR3 is 13 residues. The V gene's germline CDR1 is MNHEY and CDR2 SVGAGI. The V end lost 7 bases, the J end lost 4 bases, and 13 bases lay between the germline ends. The CDR3 here is CASKETDLYGYTF. As DNA, the CDR3 is TGTGCCAGCAAGGAGACCGACCTCTATGGCTACACCTTC.

This chain uses TRBV24-1 with TRBJ1-4; D may be TRBD1 (6 bases). There are 14 residues in the CDR3. CDR1 and CDR2 (germline): KGHDR, SFDVKD. The V gene lost 3 bases and the J gene lost 8 bases, with 12 bases spanning the gap. DNA of the CDR3: TGTGCCACCAGTGATGCACAGGGAGAGGAAAAACTGTTTTTT. Translated, it gives CATSDAQGEEKLFF.

The rearrangement links TRBV13 to TRBJ2-2; 11 bases align to TRBD1. The CDR3 contains 18 residues. Germline V CDR1 and CDR2: PRHDT, FYEKMQ (reference sequence). The junction had 5 bases not matched to a gene; V was cut back by 1 base and J by 1 base. This chain's CDR3 is CASSLARDRGLNTGELFF. The CDR3 DNA sequence: TGTGCCAGCAGCTTAGCTCGGGACAGGGGGTTGAACACCGGGGAGCTGTTTTTT. The full variable domain, its missing parts supplied by reference TRBV13 and TRBJ2-2, is AAGVIQSPRHLIKEKRETATLKCYPIPRHDTVYWYQQGPGQDPQFLISFYEKMQSDKGSIPDRFSAQQFSDYHSELNMSSLELGDSALYFCASSLARDRGLNTGELFFGEGSRLTVL.

This clone was recorded only once. V and J are TRBV6-5 and TRBJ2-2, with 8 nucleotides matching TRBD2. V lost 2 bases to trimming and J lost 6 bases; unmatched junction nucleotides: 5. The germline V gene has CDR1 MNHEY and CDR2 SVGAGI. The CDR3 runs to 15 residues. The CDR3, as DNA: TGTGCCAGCAGTTACGGACTAGCCAACGCCGGGGAGCTGTTTTTT. Amino acid sequence: CASSYGLANAGELFF.

This clone was seen only once. The chain employs TRBV9 and TRBJ1-1; possible D gene TRBD1, 6 bases. The CDR3 is made up of 15 amino acids. Germline lookup yields CDR1 SGDLS and CDR2 YYNGEE. V was pared by 4 bases and J by 0 bases, with 13 bases between. CDR3 in DNA: TGTGCCAGCAGCCCACAGGGCTACTTGAACACTGAAGCTTTCTTT. Protein sequence: CASSPQGYLNTEAFF.